This paragraph covers one T cell receptor (beta chain) sequence. The antigen is undetermined. Profiling relied on immunoSEQ multiplex PCR, and the TCRdb table lists in-frame clones only, not all of them. The table records over a million clones, approximately 80% of them present only once. The data belong to a study of shared clonotypes between healthy human individuals. Study outcomes and limitations: Exclusively blood specimens were collected; tissue repertoires likely differ. Non-shared clonotypes showed lower generation probabilities than clonotypes common to all four donors. Rarefaction indicated that sorted-subset sequencing remained incomplete although depth was large.

The V end lost 6 bases, the J end lost 7 bases, and 16 bases lay between the germline ends. Germline V gene data show CDR1 as SQVTM and CDR2 as ANQGSEA. The CDR3 runs to 12 residues. This TCR came from a man younger than 35 in good health. Some clones in this sample may be carry-over from other donors' samples. The V call is TRBV29-1, the J call TRBJ2-7, with D possibly TRBD1 on 5 matching bases. The sequenced material came from memory CD4+ T cells from PBMCs. Subset given: CD45RA-negative fraction. The CDR3 sequence is CSVGPVGVEQYF. CDR3 bases: TGCAGCGTCGGACCAGTAGGGGTAGAGCAGTACTTC.